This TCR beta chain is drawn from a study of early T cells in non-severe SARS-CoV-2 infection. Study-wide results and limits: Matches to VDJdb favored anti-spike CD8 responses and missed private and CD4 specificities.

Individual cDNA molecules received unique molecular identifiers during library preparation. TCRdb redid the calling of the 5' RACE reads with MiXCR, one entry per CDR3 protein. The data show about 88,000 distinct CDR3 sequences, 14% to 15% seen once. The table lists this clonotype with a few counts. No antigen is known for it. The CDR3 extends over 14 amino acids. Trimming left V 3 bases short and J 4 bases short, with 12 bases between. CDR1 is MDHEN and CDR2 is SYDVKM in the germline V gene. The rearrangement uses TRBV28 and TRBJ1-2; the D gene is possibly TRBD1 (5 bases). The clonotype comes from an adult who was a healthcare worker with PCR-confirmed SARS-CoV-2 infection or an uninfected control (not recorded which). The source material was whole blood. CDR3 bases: TGTGCCAGCAGTTTTGGGGACGGAGGCTATGGCTACACCTTC. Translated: CASSFGDGGYGYTF.